This T cell receptor beta chain was obtained from a study of blood T cells in healthy people across ages. A minimum of 6 million PBMCs was isolated per sample. In the case of this clonotype: No antigen is known for it.

A second roughly 7 to 11 cycle PCR used barcoded and J-beta primers. TCRdb analysed the 5' RACE reads with MiXCR anew, one entry per CDR3 protein. The sample contains over a million distinct CDR3 sequences, 40% to 45% of which appear only once. The CDR3 extends over 14 amino acids. CDR1 is MNHNY, CDR2 SVGAGI, per germline (reference sequence). With 11 bases removed from V and 2 bases from J, the gap between germline ends came to 18 bases. Findings of the study overall: With age, beta diversity per million T cells declined roughly linearly, significantly by approximately 40.

Sequences were obtained from blood. This sequence was found in a woman aged 18 to 35 in good health. This chain links TRBV6-6 with TRBJ1-2, with D possibly being TRBD1 (5 bases). For the CDR3, the DNA is TGTGCCTTATTGGAGGGGAGACCCAACTATGGCTACACCTTC. This codes for CALLEGRPNYGYTF.